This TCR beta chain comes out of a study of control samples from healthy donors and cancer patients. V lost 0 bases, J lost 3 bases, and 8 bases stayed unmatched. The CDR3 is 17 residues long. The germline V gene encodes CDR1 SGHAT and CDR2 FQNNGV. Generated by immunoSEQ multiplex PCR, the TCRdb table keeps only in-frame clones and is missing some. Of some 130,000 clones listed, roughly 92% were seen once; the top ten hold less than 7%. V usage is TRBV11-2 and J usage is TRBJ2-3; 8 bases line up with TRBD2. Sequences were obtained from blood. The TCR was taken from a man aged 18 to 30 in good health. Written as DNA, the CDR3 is TGTGCCAGCAGCTTAGATTCCGGGGGGGAGAAAACAGATACGCAGTATTTT. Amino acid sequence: CASSLDSGGEKTDTQYF.